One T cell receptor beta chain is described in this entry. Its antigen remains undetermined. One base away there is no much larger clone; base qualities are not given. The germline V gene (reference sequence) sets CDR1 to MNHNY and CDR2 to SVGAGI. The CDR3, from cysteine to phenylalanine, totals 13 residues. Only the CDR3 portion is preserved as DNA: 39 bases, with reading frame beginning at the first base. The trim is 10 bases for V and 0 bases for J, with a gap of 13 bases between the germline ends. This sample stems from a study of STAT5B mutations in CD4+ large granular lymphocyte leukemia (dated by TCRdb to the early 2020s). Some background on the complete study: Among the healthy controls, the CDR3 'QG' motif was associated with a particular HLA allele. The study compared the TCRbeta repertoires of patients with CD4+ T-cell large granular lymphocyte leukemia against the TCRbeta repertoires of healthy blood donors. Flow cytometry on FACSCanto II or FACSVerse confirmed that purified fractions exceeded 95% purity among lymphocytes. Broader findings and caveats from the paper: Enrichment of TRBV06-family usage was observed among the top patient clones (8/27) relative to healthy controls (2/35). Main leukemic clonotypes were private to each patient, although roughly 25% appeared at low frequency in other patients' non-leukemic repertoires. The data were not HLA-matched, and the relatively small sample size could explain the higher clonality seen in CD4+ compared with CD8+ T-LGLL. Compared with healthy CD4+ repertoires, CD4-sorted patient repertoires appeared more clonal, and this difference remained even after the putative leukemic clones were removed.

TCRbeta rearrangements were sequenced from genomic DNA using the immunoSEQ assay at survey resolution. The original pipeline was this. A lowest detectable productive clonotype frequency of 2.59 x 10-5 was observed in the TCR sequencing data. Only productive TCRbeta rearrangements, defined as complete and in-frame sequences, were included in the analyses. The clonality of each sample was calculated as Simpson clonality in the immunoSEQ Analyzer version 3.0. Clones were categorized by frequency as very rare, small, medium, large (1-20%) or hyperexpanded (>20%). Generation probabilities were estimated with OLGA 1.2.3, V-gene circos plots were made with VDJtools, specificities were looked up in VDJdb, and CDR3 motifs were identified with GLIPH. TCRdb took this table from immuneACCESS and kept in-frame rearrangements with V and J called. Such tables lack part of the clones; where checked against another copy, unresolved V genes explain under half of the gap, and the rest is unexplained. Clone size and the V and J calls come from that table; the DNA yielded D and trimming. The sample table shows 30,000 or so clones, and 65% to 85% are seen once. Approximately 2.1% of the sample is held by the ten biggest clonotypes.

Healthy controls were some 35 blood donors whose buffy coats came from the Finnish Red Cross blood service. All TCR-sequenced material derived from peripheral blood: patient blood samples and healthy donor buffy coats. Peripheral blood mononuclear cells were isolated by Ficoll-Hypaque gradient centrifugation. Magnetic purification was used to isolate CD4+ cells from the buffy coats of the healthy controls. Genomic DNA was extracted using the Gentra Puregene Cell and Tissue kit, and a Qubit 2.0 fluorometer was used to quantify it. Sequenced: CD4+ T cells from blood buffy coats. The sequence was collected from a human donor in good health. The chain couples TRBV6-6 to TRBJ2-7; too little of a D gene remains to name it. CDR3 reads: CATIARTSYEQYF. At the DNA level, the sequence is TGTGCCACCATCGCGAGAACCTCCTACGAGCAGTACTTC.